The 21 T cell receptor beta chains presented below share a single source sample, sequenced in a study of spatial heterogeneity in lung cancer. Indicated time point: sample taken at primary tumor resection. Regarding the study as a whole: Mutation counts in tumors were tracked by counts of expanded intratumoral alpha and beta TCRs.

For these receptors, no antigen is known. TCRdb reanalysed the 5' RACE reads using MiXCR and keeps one entry per CDR3 protein. The data show roughly 3,800 distinct CDR3 sequences, with over 4.5% seen just once and approximately 33% held by the top ten. The source material was lung tumor tissue, sampled at surgery. The receptors derive from a female donor with early-stage non-small cell lung cancer.

This clonotype is deemed medium-sized. Since the library was made to target alpha chains, this beta chain is a stray read and its abundance is not meaningful. This chain joins TRBV7-6 and TRBJ1-1; 7 positions agree with TRBD1. The CDR3 runs to 17 residues. The germline gives CDR1 SGHVS, CDR2 FNYEAQ. After removal of 5 bases from V and 5 bases from J, the junction contained 17 bases not matched to a gene. The CDR3 loop is CASSPRTGRVAMTEAFF. The CDR3 nucleotides are TGTGCCAGCAGCCCCCGGACAGGAAGGGTCGCGATGACTGAAGCTTTCTTT.

By share of the sample, this clonotype is medium-sized. This beta chain is an unintended read in a library built for alpha chains; its size means little. V usage is TRBV24-1 and J usage is TRBJ2-1; 7 bases agree with TRBD2. The ends lost 1 base at V and 4 bases at J; junction bases unmatched: 3. CDR1 and CDR2 (germline): KGHDR, SFDVKD. The CDR3 loop spans 15 amino acids. The CDR3 reads CATSDFGGRYNEQFF. DNA for the CDR3: TGTGCCACCAGTGATTTTGGCGGGAGATACAATGAGCAGTTCTTC.

By sample fraction, this clonotype is medium-sized. The library was designed around alpha chains, so this beta chain is a stray read whose abundance carries little weight. This chain uses TRBV11-3 with TRBJ2-1; possible D gene TRBD1, 5 bases. The germline gives CDR1 SGHNT, CDR2 YENEEA. The CDR3 covers 14 residues. V was trimmed by 3 bases and J by 4 bases, leaving 10 bases between them. This chain's CDR3 is CASSFATEYNEQFF. DNA for the CDR3: TGTGCCAGCAGCTTCGCGACAGAATACAATGAGCAGTTCTTC.

By share of the sample, this clonotype is medium-sized. For a library built for alpha chains, this beta chain is a stray read; little rests on its size. This chain links TRBV20-1 with TRBJ1-2, with a weak D call TRBD1 (6 bases). The CDR3 is 14 residues long. Trimming stripped 1 base from V and 6 bases from J, with 15 bases between. Germline CDR1 reads DFQATT; CDR2 reads SNEGSKA (reference sequence). As DNA, the CDR3 is TGCAGTGCTAGAGCTTTCCCCAGGGGAGATGGCTACACCTTC. Its translation: CSARAFPRGDGYTF.

This clonotype is judged medium-sized. The library was designed around alpha chains, so this beta chain is a stray read whose abundance carries little weight. The V and J genes are TRBV9 and TRBJ2-3, with 11 nucleotides matching TRBD2. J lost 2 bases, V lost 3 bases, and 5 bases had no gene match. Germline CDR1 SGDLS, CDR2 YYNGEE. The CDR3 sequence is 16 residues long. CDR3 in amino acids: CASSGGTSGLTDTQYF. CDR3 DNA sequence: TGTGCCAGCAGCGGGGGGACTAGCGGTCTCACAGATACGCAGTATTTT.

By its share, this clonotype is medium-sized. This beta chain turned up in a library designed for alpha chains; as an off-target read, its abundance says little. The chain employs TRBV18 and TRBJ1-1; weak D call: TRBD1 (6 bases). Trimming cost V 3 bases and J 3 bases, with 17 bases left between them. Per germline, CDR1 KGHSH and CDR2 LQKENI. This CDR3 region has 16 residues. CDR3: CASSPYMEGGYTEAFF. CDR3 nucleotides: TGTGCCAGCTCACCGTATATGGAGGGGGGATACACTGAAGCTTTCTTT.

This clonotype is deemed medium-sized. This beta chain was picked up by a library intended for alpha chains and is off target, so its count carries little meaning. V usage is TRBV18 and J usage is TRBJ1-1, with 7 bases fitting TRBD1. Germline V gene sequence: CDR1 KGHSH, CDR2 LQKENI. CDR3 size: 16 residues. J was trimmed by 0 bases and V by 3 bases; bases with no gene match: 7. The CDR3 protein is CASSPGQVGMNTEAFF. The CDR3 DNA reads TGTGCCAGCTCACCTGGACAGGTGGGCATGAACACTGAAGCTTTCTTT. Full variable domain (outside the CDR3, taken from reference TRBV18 and TRBJ1-1): NAGVMQNPRHLVRRRGQEARLRCSPMKGHSHVYWYRQLPEEGLKFMVYLQKENIIDESGMPKERFSAEFPKEGPSILRIQQVVRGDSAAYFCASSPGQVGMNTEAFFGQGTRLTVV.

In its sample, this clonotype ranks as medium-sized. This beta chain is a stray sequence in a library constructed for alpha chains; its clone size is not meaningful. The gene calls are TRBV12-3 or TRBV12-4 and TRBJ1-5; D gene ambiguous. There are 13 residues in the CDR3. The V end lost 2 bases, the J end lost 7 bases, and 9 bases lay between the germline ends. CDR3 bases: TGTGCCAGCAGTTTAAGCGGGGAACAGCCCCAGCATTTT. Translating gives CASSLSGEQPQHF.

This clonotype was seen many times. This beta chain is a stray sequence in a library constructed for alpha chains; its clone size is not meaningful. CDR3 residues: CASSQDRDRADSSYNEQFF. CDR3 nucleotides: TGTGCCAGCAGCCAAGATCGAGACAGGGCCGATTCATCCTACAATGAGCAGTTCTTC. The chain combines TRBV3-1 with TRBJ2-1; the match to TRBD1 covers 7 bases. This CDR3 spans 19 amino acids. Germline V gene data show CDR1 as LGHDT and CDR2 as YNNKEL (reference sequence). Trimming took 0 bases from V and 1 from J; bases not matched to a gene: 12.

As concerns this clonotype: Within a library made for alpha chains, this beta chain is off target, and its count is uninformative. The chain carries TRBV10-1 and TRBJ1-3; TRBD1 is a possible D gene (5 bases). V lost 3 bases and J lost 0, with 9 bases in between. CDR3 length equals 15 residues. Germline loops: CDR1 WNHNN, CDR2 SYGVQD (reference sequence). The CDR3 loop reads CASSDGQNSGNTIYF. DNA of the CDR3: TGCGCCAGCAGTGATGGACAAAACTCTGGAAACACCATATATTTT.

By share of the sample, this clonotype is medium-sized. Because this beta chain is a stray read in a library intended to capture alpha chains, its abundance should not be given much weight. The chain has TRBV3-1 and TRBJ2-2; D not certain. In germline, CDR1 is LGHDT, CDR2 YNNKEL (reference sequence). The CDR3 spans 15 residues. Trimming stripped 4 bases from V and 2 bases from J, with 11 bases between. CDR3 protein: CASSPRPSNTGELFF. The CDR3 DNA is TGTGCCAGCAGCCCACGACCCTCTAACACCGGGGAGCTGTTTTTT.

This clonotype came up a few times. The library was prepared for alpha chains; this beta chain is a stray read, so its frequency means little. V usage is TRBV5-1 and J usage is TRBJ1-3; a weak D match, TRBD1 (6 bases). CDR1 and CDR2 (germline): SGHRS, YFSETQ. The CDR3 totals 14 residues. V lost 0 bases to trimming and J lost 4 bases, with 8 bases between them. The CDR3 loop is CASSLEQGGNTIYF. DNA for the CDR3: TGCGCCAGCAGCTTGGAACAGGGCGGAAACACCATATATTTT.

By share of the sample, this clonotype is medium-sized. This beta chain was picked up by a library intended for alpha chains and is off target, so its count carries little meaning. This chain links TRBV5-1 with TRBJ1-5; 9 nucleotides agree with TRBD1. Trimming cost V 8 bases and J 6 bases; bases outside gene matches: 9. CDR3 length equals 14 residues. Looked up from germline, CDR1 is SGHRS and CDR2 is YFSETQ. The CDR3, as DNA: TGCGCCAGGCCTCGGACAGGGGTGGGTCAGCCCCAGCATTTT. Its translation is CARPRTGVGQPQHF.

This clonotype was seen at least ten times. This beta chain turned up in a library designed for alpha chains; as an off-target read, its abundance says little. The chain joins TRBV2 to TRBJ2-7, with D hard to call. The CDR3 runs 12 residues. Germline V gene data show CDR1 as SNHLY and CDR2 as FYNNEI. Deletions cut 4 bases from V and 2 bases from J, with 6 bases between. CDR3 sequence: CASSVNTYEQYF. DNA for the CDR3: TGTGCCAGCAGTGTGAATACCTACGAGCAGTACTTC.

Sample share makes this clonotype medium-sized. For a library built for alpha chains, this beta chain is a stray read; little rests on its size. The J gene is TRBJ1-3, the V gene TRBV20-1; 7 bases are a match to TRBD1. CDR3 length equals 15 residues. V shed 6 bases, J shed 4 bases, and the junction held 12 bases outside the gene matches. The germline CDR1 and CDR2 sequences are DFQATT and SNEGSKA (reference sequence). DNA of the CDR3: TGCAGTGCGCCCCAGGGGGGCACTTGGGGAAACACCATATATTTT. This encodes CSAPQGGTWGNTIYF.

By its share, this clonotype is medium-sized. This beta chain represents an off-target read in a library built for alpha chains; its size is of limited meaning. CDR3 sequence: CASSAGVQKETQYF. In DNA, the CDR3 is TGTGCCAGCAGCGCGGGGGTACAGAAAGAGACCCAGTACTTC. The genes are TRBV11-3 and TRBJ2-5; TRBD2 aligns across 7 bases. Trimming at V came to 5 bases and at J to 3 bases, leaving 6 bases not matched to a gene. The CDR3 is 14 amino acids. Germline CDR1 reads SGHNT; CDR2 reads YENEEA. Full variable domain (outside the CDR3, taken from reference TRBV11-3 and TRBJ2-5): EAGVVQSPRYKIIEKKQPVAFWCNPISGHNTLYWYLQNLGQGPELLIRYENEEAVDDSQLPKDRFSAERLKGVDSTLKIQPAELGDSAVYLCASSAGVQKETQYFGPGTRLLVL.

By frequency in the sample, this clonotype is medium-sized (0.01 to 0.1%). The library was prepared for alpha chains; this beta chain is a stray read, so its frequency means little. The chain carries TRBV28 and TRBJ1-5, with 12 nucleotides matching TRBD1. The CDR3 contains 15 residues. CDR1 and CDR2 (germline): MDHEN, SYDVKM. The junction had 7 bases not matched to a gene; V was cut back by 6 bases and J by 7 bases. The CDR3 loop reads CASRSGTGGWQPQHF. The DNA for the CDR3 is TGTGCCAGCAGGTCCGGGACAGGGGGCTGGCAGCCCCAGCATTTT. Full variable domain (rest looked up from reference TRBV28 and TRBJ1-5): DVKVTQSSRYLVKRTGEKVFLECVQDMDHENMFWYRQDPGLGLRLIYFSYDVKMKEKGDIPEGYSVSREKKERFSLILESASTNQTSMYLCASRSGTGGWQPQHFGDGTRLSIL.

This clonotype is medium-sized by share. The size of this beta chain means little, since it is a stray read in a library made for alpha chains. The chain employs TRBV12-3 or TRBV12-4 and TRBJ1-2, with 8 bases aligning to TRBD1. This CDR3 is 14 amino acids long. The ends lost 6 bases at V and 0 bases at J; junction bases unmatched: 3. CDR3 protein: CASSPTGANYGYTF. The DNA of the CDR3 is TGTGCCAGCAGCCCGACAGGGGCTAACTATGGCTACACCTTC.

This clonotype qualifies as medium-sized. A library prepared for alpha chains yielded this beta chain as an off-target read; its size is of little meaning. In DNA, the CDR3 is TGCGCCAGCAGCTTTCTAATGGGGAGGAGCAATGAAGCTTTCTTT. Translating it yields CASSFLMGRSNEAFF. V is TRBV5-1 and J is TRBJ1-1, with no clear D. The CDR3 runs to 15 residues. Germline loops: CDR1 SGHRS, CDR2 YFSETQ. Trimming left V 2 bases short and J 7 bases short, with 18 bases between. The variable domain in full, completed from reference TRBV5-1 and TRBJ1-1, reads KAGVTQTPRYLIKTRGQQVTLSCSPISGHRSVSWYQQTPGQGLQFLFEYFSETQRNKGNFPGRFSGRQFSNSRSEMNVSTLELGDSALYLCASSFLMGRSNEAFFGQGTRLTVV.

This clonotype qualifies as medium-sized. This beta chain was picked up by a library intended for alpha chains and is off target, so its count carries little meaning. The V call is TRBV20-1, the J call TRBJ1-1; no clear D gene. The V and J ends lost 4 bases and 0 bases respectively, with 9 bases between them. This CDR3 region has 13 residues. Germline assignment: CDR1 DFQATT and CDR2 SNEGSKA (reference sequence). This CDR3 is CSAMQHLNTEAFF. The CDR3 DNA reads TGCAGTGCTATGCAACACTTGAACACTGAAGCTTTCTTT.

Within the sample, this clonotype is medium-sized (0.01 to 0.1%). Being off target in a library aimed at alpha chains, this beta chain has a size of little meaning. V is TRBV18 and J is TRBJ2-5, with D uncertain. Germline CDR1 KGHSH, CDR2 LQKENI. CDR3 length: 14 residues. V lost 2 bases, J lost 2 bases, and 9 bases lay in between. CDR3 sequence reads: CASSPYGEQETQYF. In nucleotides, the CDR3 is TGTGCCAGCTCACCATATGGGGAACAAGAGACCCAGTACTTC.